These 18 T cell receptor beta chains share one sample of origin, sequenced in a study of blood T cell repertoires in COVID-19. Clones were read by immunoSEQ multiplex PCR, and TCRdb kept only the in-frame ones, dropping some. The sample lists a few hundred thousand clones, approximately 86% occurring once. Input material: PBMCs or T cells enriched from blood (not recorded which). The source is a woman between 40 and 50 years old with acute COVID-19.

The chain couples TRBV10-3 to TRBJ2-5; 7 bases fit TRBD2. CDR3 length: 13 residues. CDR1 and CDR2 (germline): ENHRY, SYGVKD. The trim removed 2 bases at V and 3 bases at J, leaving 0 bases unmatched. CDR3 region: CAISETSEETQYF. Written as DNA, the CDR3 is TGTGCCATCAGTGAGACTAGCGAAGAGACCCAGTACTTC.

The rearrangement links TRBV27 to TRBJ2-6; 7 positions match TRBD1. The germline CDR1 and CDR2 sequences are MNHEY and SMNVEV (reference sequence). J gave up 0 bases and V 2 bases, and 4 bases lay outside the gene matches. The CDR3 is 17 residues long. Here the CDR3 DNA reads TGTGCCAGCAGTTTAACACAGGGGTTCTCTGGGGCCAACGTCCTGACTTTC. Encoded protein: CASSLTQGFSGANVLTF. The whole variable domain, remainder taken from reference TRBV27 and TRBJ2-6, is EAQVTQNPRYLITVTGKKLTVTCSQNMNHEYMSWYRQDPGLGLRQIYYSMNVEVTDKGDVPEGYKVSRKEKRNFPLILESPSPNQTSLYFCASSLTQGFSGANVLTFGAGSRLTVL.

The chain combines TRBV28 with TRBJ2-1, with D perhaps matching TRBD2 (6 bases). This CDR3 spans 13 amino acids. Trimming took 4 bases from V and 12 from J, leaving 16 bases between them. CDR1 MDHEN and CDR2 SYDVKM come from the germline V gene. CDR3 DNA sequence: TGTGCCAGCAGTTCGCCCAATGCAGCGGGGCAGTTCTTC. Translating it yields CASSSPNAAGQFF.

CDR3 coding DNA: TGTGCCAGCAGCACATTAGGCCTCTCGGGGGACACTGAAGCTTTCTTT. This codes for CASSTLGLSGDTEAFF. The V gene is TRBV11-3, the J gene TRBJ1-1; TRBD1 might be the D (5 bases). Trimming shortened V by 5 bases and J by 3 bases, and 19 bases separated the two germline ends. Germline V gives CDR1 SGHNT, CDR2 YENEEA. The CDR3 sequence is 16 residues long.

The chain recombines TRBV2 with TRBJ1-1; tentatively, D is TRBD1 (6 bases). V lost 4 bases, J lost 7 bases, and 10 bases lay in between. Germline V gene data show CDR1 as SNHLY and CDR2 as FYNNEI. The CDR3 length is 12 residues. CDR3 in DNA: TGTGCCAGCAGTGTGACAGGCCGTGAAGCTTTCTTT. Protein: CASSVTGREAFF. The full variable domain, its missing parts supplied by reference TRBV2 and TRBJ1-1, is EPEVTQTPSHQVTQMGQEVILRCVPISNHLYFYWYRQILGQKVEFLVSFYNNEISEKSEIFDDQFSVERPDGSNFTLKIRSTKLEDSAMYFCASSVTGREAFFGQGTRLTVV.

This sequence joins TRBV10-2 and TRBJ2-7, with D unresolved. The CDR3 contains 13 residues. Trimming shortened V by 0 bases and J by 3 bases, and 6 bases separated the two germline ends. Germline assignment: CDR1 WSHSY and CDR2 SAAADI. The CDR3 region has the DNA TGCGCCAGCAGTGAGTCTTCCCTCTACGAGCAGTACTTC. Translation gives CASSESSLYEQYF.

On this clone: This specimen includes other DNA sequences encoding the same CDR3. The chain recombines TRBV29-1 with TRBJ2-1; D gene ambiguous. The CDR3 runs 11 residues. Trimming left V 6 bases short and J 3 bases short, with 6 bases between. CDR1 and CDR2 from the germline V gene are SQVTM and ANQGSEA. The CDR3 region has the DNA TGCAGCGTCCCTTTCTACAATGAGCAGTTCTTC. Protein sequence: CSVPFYNEQFF.

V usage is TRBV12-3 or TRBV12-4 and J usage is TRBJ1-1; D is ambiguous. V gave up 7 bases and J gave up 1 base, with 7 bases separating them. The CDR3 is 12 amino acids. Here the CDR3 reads CASISGNTEAFF. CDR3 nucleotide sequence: TGTGCCAGCATCAGTGGGAACACTGAAGCTTTCTTT.

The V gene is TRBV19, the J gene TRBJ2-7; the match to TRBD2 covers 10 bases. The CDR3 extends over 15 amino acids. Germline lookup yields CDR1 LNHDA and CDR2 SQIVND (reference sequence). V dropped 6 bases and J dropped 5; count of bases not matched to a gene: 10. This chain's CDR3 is CASSKRLAGGNEQYF. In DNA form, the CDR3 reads TGTGCCAGTAGCAAGCGACTAGCGGGTGGGAACGAGCAGTACTTC.

This chain's CDR3 is CATSDSSSYNSPLHF. CDR3 nucleotides: TGTGCCACCAGCGACTCCAGCTCTTATAATTCACCCCTCCACTTT. This chain links TRBV15 with TRBJ1-6; D gene unclear. The CDR3 is made up of 15 amino acids. Germline CDR1 is LNHNV and CDR2 is YYDKDF (reference sequence). The ends were cut back, 5 bases at V and 4 bases at J, with 12 bases in the middle. Based on the CDR3 plus reference TRBV15 and TRBJ1-6, the full variable domain is DAMVIQNPRYQVTQFGKPVTLSCSQTLNHNVMYWYQQKSSQAPKLLFHYYDKDFNNEADTPDNFQSRRPNTSFCFLDIRSPGLGDTAMYLCATSDSSSYNSPLHFGNGTRLTVT.

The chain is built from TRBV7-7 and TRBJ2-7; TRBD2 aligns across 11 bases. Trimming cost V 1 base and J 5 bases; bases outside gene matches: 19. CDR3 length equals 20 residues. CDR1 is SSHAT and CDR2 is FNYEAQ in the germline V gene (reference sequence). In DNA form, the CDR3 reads TGTGCCAGCAGCTTAGGAAAGGGGACGTATAGCGGGAGGGCTCGGAACGAGCAGTACTTC. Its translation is CASSLGKGTYSGRARNEQYF.

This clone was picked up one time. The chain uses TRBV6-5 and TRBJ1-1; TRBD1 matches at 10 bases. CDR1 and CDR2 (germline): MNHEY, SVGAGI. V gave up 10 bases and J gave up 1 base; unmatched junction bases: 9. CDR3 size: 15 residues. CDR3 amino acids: CATSTGGSTNTEAFF. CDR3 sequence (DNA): TGTGCCACCTCGACAGGGGGCTCCACGAACACTGAAGCTTTCTTT.

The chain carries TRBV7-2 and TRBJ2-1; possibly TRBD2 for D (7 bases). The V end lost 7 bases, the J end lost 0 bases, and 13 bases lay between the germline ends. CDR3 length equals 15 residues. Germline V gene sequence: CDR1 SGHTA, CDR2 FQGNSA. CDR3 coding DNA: TGTGCCAGCAACGGGGGCGGGGGCTCCTACAATGAGCAGTTCTTC. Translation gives CASNGGGGSYNEQFF.

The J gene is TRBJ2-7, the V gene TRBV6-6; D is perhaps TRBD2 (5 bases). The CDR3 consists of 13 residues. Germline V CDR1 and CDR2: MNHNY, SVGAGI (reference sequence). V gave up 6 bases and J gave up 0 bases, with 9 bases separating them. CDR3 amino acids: CASRPRDSYEQYF. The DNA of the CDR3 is TGTGCCAGCAGACCTCGGGACTCCTACGAGCAGTACTTC.

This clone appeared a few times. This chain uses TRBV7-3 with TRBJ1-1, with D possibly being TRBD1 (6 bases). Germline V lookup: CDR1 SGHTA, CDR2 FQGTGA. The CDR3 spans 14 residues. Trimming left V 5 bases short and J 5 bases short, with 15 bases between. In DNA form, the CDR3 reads TGTGCCAGCAGCCAACAGGGAGTAGGGACTGAAGCTTTCTTT. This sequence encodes CASSQQGVGTEAFF.

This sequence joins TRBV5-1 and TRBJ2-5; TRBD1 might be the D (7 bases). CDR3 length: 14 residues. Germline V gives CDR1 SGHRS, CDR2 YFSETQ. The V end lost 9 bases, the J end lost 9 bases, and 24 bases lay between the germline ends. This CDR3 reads CATPTQTDREAQYF. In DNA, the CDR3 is TGCGCCACTCCGACCCAGACAGACAGGGAGGCCCAGTACTTC.

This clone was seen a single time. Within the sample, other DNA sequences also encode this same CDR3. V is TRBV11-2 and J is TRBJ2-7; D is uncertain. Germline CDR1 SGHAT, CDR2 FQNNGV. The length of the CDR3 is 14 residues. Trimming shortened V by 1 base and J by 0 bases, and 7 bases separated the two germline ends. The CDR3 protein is CASSLGFSSYEQYF. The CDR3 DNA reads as TGTGCCAGCAGCTTAGGTTTTAGCTCCTACGAGCAGTACTTC. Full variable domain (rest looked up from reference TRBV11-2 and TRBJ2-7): EAGVAQSPRYKIIEKRQSVAFWCNPISGHATLYWYQQILGQGPKLLIQFQNNGVVDDSQLPKDRFSAERLKGVDSTLKIQPAKLEDSAVYLCASSLGFSSYEQYFGPGTRLTVT.

In DNA, the CDR3 is TGTGCCAGCTCACCAGACAGGCGGGAGACCCAGTACTTC. The encoded protein is CASSPDRRETQYF. This rearrangement joins TRBV18 to TRBJ2-5, with D maybe TRBD1 (6 bases). This CDR3 is 13 amino acids long. CDR1 is KGHSH and CDR2 is LQKENI in the germline V gene. V was clipped by 2 bases and J by 5 bases, with 9 bases between them.